Listed below are T cell receptor beta chains from one sample, sequenced in a study of shared clonotypes between healthy human individuals. Clones were read by immunoSEQ multiplex PCR, and TCRdb kept only the in-frame ones, dropping some. The sample lists over 1.5 million clones, 95% to 99% occurring once. Sequencing was carried out using naive CD4+ T cells sorted from blood. The origin of the receptors is a young man in good health. The CDR3 runs from the conserved cysteine through the conserved F or W. D genes are given only for firm matches. For some rows the clone size is stated as once, few or many, or as a class when expanded; others skip it.

V gene,clone size,J gene,D gene,CDR3 length,CDR3 protein,CDR3 DNA
TRBV12-5,-,TRBJ2-5,-,16,CASGLGKGSGRETQYF,TGTGCTAGTGGTTTGGGCAAGGGGTCAGGGCGAGAGACCCAGTACTTC
TRBV27,-,TRBJ2-7,-,12,CASSYNAYEQYF,TGTGCCAGCAGCTACAACGCCTACGAGCAGTACTTC
TRBV10-2,once,TRBJ2-7,-,13,CATKGGSSYEQYF,TGCGCCACCAAGGGGGGGAGCTCCTACGAGCAGTACTTC
TRBV7-8,-,TRBJ2-3,-,16,CASSLKRVFTTDTQYF,TGTGCCAGCAGCTTGAAACGGGTATTCACCACAGATACGCAGTATTTT
TRBV28,-,TRBJ2-7,-,12,CASTPGYNEQYF,TGTGCCAGTACCCCGGGGTATAACGAGCAGTACTTC
TRBV28,-,TRBJ2-7,-,13,CASSLTGLYEQYF,TGTGCCAGCAGTTTGACAGGTTTGTACGAGCAGTACTTC
TRBV11-3,-,TRBJ2-6,-,14,CASSPGSGANVLTF,TGTGCCAGCAGCCCTGGCTCTGGGGCCAACGTCCTGACTTTC
TRBV7-2,-,TRBJ2-3,-,14,CASTPRRSGDTQYF,TGTGCCAGCACCCCTCGGCGCTCTGGCGATACGCAGTATTTT
TRBV28,-,TRBJ1-1,-,14,CATREGTIGSEAFF,TGTGCCACCCGGGAAGGGACAATTGGATCTGAAGCTTTCTTT
TRBV18,-,TRBJ1-3,-,16,CASNTPRGFSGNTIYF,TGTGCCAGCAACACTCCGCGGGGCTTCTCTGGAAACACCATATATTTT
TRBV5-8,-,TRBJ2-5,-,13,CASSLVRQETQYF,TGTGCCAGCAGCTTGGTGCGTCAAGAGACCCAGTACTTC
TRBV2,-,TRBJ2-1,TRBD2,16,CAIHRGPSGIYNEQFF,TGTGCCATTCACAGGGGACCTAGCGGGATATACAATGAGCAGTTCTTC
TRBV2,-,TRBJ1-5,TRBD1,16,CASSGTGTGRNQPQHF,TGTGCCAGCAGTGGAACCGGGACAGGGAGGAATCAGCCCCAGCATTTT
TRBV28,-,TRBJ2-3,-,15,CASSARDKYLETQYF,TGTGCCAGCAGTGCCCGGGACAAGTACTTAGAAACGCAGTATTTT
TRBV7-3,-,TRBJ2-1,-,16,CASSLNAGPGSNEQFF,TGTGCCAGCAGCTTAAACGCGGGACCCGGGTCCAATGAGCAGTTCTTC
TRBV6-5,-,TRBJ1-1,-,14,CASSYSGGVTEAFF,TGTGCCAGCAGTTACTCGGGGGGCGTCACTGAAGCTTTCTTT
TRBV2,-,TRBJ2-2,TRBD2,15,CASSPRAGDTGELFF,TGTGCCAGCAGTCCCCGAGCGGGGGACACCGGGGAGCTGTTTTTT
TRBV6-1,-,TRBJ1-1,-,13,CASNQGRLTEAFF,TGTGCCAGCAACCAGGGTCGTCTCACTGAAGCTTTCTTT
TRBV18,-,TRBJ2-5,-,13,CATSPGGSETQYF,TGTGCCACCTCACCCGGGGGTTCGGAGACCCAGTACTTC
TRBV10-2,-,TRBJ1-3,-,15,CASSEFRAGGNTIYF,TGCGCCAGCAGTGAGTTCCGGGCAGGTGGAAACACCATATATTTT
TRBV7-9,-,TRBJ2-1,-,13,CASSLGAYNEQFF,TGTGCCAGCAGCTTAGGGGCATACAATGAGCAGTTCTTC
TRBV27,-,TRBJ1-5,TRBD1,15,CASSLFGQGTQPQHF,TGTGCCAGCAGTTTGTTCGGACAGGGGACTCAGCCCCAGCATTTT
TRBV6-1,-,TRBJ2-2,TRBD2,16,CASSDGLAGVTGELFF,TGTGCCAGCAGTGACGGACTAGCGGGAGTCACCGGGGAGCTGTTTTTT
TRBV12-5,-,TRBJ2-7,TRBD2,13,CASGLSGSDEQYF,TGTGCTAGTGGTTTGAGCGGGAGCGACGAGCAGTACTTC
TRBV9,-,TRBJ2-2,-,14,CASSVGVGTGELFF,TGTGCCAGCAGCGTAGGGGTCGGGACCGGGGAGCTGTTTTTT
TRBV5-8,-,TRBJ2-7,TRBD1,14,CASTGQGYSYEQYF,TGTGCCAGCACGGGACAGGGTTACTCCTACGAGCAGTACTTC
TRBV28,-,TRBJ1-5,-,15,CASSFSGAWSQPQHF,TGTGCCAGCAGTTTTTCCGGGGCCTGGAGTCAGCCCCAGCATTTT
TRBV19,-,TRBJ2-3,TRBD2,17,CASSSGTSGRFSDTQYF,TGTGCCAGTAGTTCCGGGACTAGCGGAAGATTCTCAGATACGCAGTATTTT
TRBV15,-,TRBJ2-7,-,16,CATSRTPGMGSYEQYF,TGTGCCACCAGCAGGACCCCAGGGATGGGCTCCTACGAGCAGTACTTC
TRBV7-2,-,TRBJ2-1,-,13,CASSLEPYNEQFF,TGTGCCAGCAGCTTAGAACCTTACAATGAGCAGTTCTTC
TRBV2,-,TRBJ2-7,-,15,CASSVLQGSTYEQYF,TGTGCCAGCAGTGTATTGCAGGGGTCCACCTACGAGCAGTACTTC
TRBV2,-,TRBJ2-5,-,14,CASSELGVGETQYF,TGTGCCAGCAGTGAATTAGGGGTAGGGGAGACCCAGTACTTC
TRBV7-6,-,TRBJ2-1,TRBD2,15,CASSFAAGAFAEQFF,TGTGCCAGCAGCTTTGCGGCGGGAGCTTTCGCTGAGCAGTTCTTC
TRBV15,-,TRBJ1-2,-,14,CATSPGGGNYGYTF,TGTGCCACCAGCCCCGGCGGGGGAAACTATGGCTACACCTTC
TRBV5-1,-,TRBJ1-1,-,14,CASSLQGLGTEAFF,TGCGCCAGCAGCTTGCAGGGGCTGGGCACTGAAGCTTTCTTT
TRBV23-1,-,TRBJ1-5,-,18,CASSQKVVLPCDNQPQHF,TGCGCCAGCAGTCAAAAAGTTGTATTGCCGTGTGATAATCAGCCCCAGCATTTT
TRBV15,-,TRBJ2-5,TRBD1,14,CATSRAGTVGTQYF,TGTGCCACCAGCAGAGCCGGGACAGTGGGGACCCAGTACTTC
TRBV5-4,-,TRBJ2-7,-,15,CASSLVQGSSYEQYF,TGTGCCAGCAGCTTGGTGCAGGGGAGCTCCTACGAGCAGTACTTC
TRBV5-1,-,TRBJ2-5,TRBD2,17,CASSLGGTSGPQETQYF,TGCGCCAGCAGCTTGGGCGGGACTAGTGGGCCCCAAGAGACCCAGTACTTC
TRBV2,once,TRBJ2-7,-,12,CASSDGTFEQYF,TGTGCCAGCAGTGATGGCACCTTCGAGCAGTACTTC
TRBV15,-,TRBJ2-2,-,15,CATTKGRTNTGELFF,TGTGCCACCACCAAGGGCAGGACGAACACCGGGGAGCTGTTTTTT
TRBV5-1,-,TRBJ2-3,TRBD2,15,CASSMTSASTDTQYF,TGCGCCAGCAGCATGACTAGCGCTAGCACAGATACGCAGTATTTT
TRBV6-6,-,TRBJ2-7,-,12,CASSYIRSEQYF,TGTGCCAGCAGTTACATACGGTCCGAGCAGTACTTC
TRBV2,-,TRBJ1-1,-,14,CASIYLGVKAEAFF,TGTGCCAGCATCTATCTCGGGGTCAAGGCTGAAGCTTTCTTT
TRBV5-4,-,TRBJ2-3,TRBD2,15,CASSLKREFTDTQYF,TGTGCCAGCAGCTTGAAGCGGGAGTTCACAGATACGCAGTATTTT
TRBV9,-,TRBJ1-1,-,13,CASSFRVGTEAFF,TGTGCCAGCAGCTTTCGAGTTGGGACAGAAGCTTTCTTT
TRBV6-5,-,TRBJ2-7,-,15,CASSYGGYDTYEQYF,TGTGCCAGCAGTTACGGGGGCTACGATACCTACGAGCAGTACTTC
TRBV29-1,-,TRBJ1-1,-,12,CSAAGMNTEAFF,TGCAGCGCGGCGGGCATGAACACTGAAGCTTTCTTT
TRBV4-1,-,TRBJ2-3,-,16,CASSQVIRDKLDTQYF,TGCGCCAGCAGCCAAGTTATAAGGGACAAATTAGATACGCAGTATTTT
TRBV9,-,TRBJ2-2,-,15,CASSVAYGNTGELFF,TGTGCCAGCAGCGTAGCTTACGGGAACACCGGGGAGCTGTTTTTT
TRBV5-1,-,TRBJ2-3,TRBD2,15,CASSLLAGGTDTQYF,TGCGCCAGCAGCTTACTAGCGGGGGGCACAGATACGCAGTATTTT
TRBV7-3,-,TRBJ2-7,TRBD1,13,CASSQTGTYEQYF,TGTGCCAGCAGCCAGACAGGGACCTACGAGCAGTACTTC
TRBV5-1,-,TRBJ2-3,-,15,CASSLGQTSTDTQYF,TGCGCCAGCAGCTTAGGTCAGACTAGCACAGATACGCAGTATTTT
TRBV19,-,TRBJ2-1,TRBD2,16,CASSIEALAGGDEQFF,TGTGCCAGTAGTATAGAGGCCCTAGCGGGGGGCGATGAGCAGTTCTTC
TRBV27,-,TRBJ2-7,-,15,CASSPRAGSSYEQYF,TGTGCCAGCAGCCCCCGGGCCGGGAGCTCCTACGAGCAGTACTTC
TRBV6-6,-,TRBJ2-7,-,12,CASTGSVYEQYF,TGTGCCAGCACGGGATCAGTATACGAGCAGTACTTC
TRBV5-6,-,TRBJ1-2,-,13,CASSLGRNYGYTF,TGTGCCAGCAGCTTGGGCAGAAACTATGGCTACACCTTC
TRBV5-1,-,TRBJ2-3,TRBD2,15,CASSLPSGSTDTQYF,TGCGCCAGCAGCCTTCCTAGCGGGAGTACAGATACGCAGTATTTT
TRBV29-1,-,TRBJ1-2,-,11,CSVGGAKGYTF,TGCAGCGTTGGCGGCGCGAAGGGCTACACCTTC